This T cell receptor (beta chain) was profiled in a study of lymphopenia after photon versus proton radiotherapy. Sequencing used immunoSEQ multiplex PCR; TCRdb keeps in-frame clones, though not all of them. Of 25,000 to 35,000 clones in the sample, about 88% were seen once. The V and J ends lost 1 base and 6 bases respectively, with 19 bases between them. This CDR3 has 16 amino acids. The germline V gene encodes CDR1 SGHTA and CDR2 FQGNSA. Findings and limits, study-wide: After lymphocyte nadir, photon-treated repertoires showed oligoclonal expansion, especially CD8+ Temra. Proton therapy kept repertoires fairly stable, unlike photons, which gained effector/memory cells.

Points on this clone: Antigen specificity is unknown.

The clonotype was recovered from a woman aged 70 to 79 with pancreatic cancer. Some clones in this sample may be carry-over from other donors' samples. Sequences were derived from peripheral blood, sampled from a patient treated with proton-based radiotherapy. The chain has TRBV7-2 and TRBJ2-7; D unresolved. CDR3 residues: CASSLGRRAFQVEQYF. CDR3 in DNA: TGTGCCAGCAGCTTAGGTCGGCGCGCCTTTCAGGTCGAGCAGTACTTC.